This TCR beta chain derives from a study of T cells after yellow fever vaccination. Study-wide context: It was SMART-Seq v4 Ultra Low Input that prepared the fractions with low cell numbers. Notes on the study in general: Peaking on day 5 versus 15, the secondary response was faster but weaker. Most primary-vaccination clones reappeared after the booster (about 97% CD4, approximately 88% CD8).

About this clonotype itself: Its antigen is still unknown.

They built TCR cDNA with 5'RACE template switching, a step that put in a universal primer site and UMIs. TCRdb reprocessed the 5' RACE reads via MiXCR and lists one record per CDR3 protein. This table has a few hundred thousand distinct CDR3 sequences, approximately 4% appearing once. There are 14 residues in the CDR3. V shed 5 bases, J shed 5 bases, and the junction held 6 bases outside the gene matches. Germline values: CDR1 SGHTA, CDR2 FQGNSA. Material: PBMCs, obtained 15 days after the yellow fever booster vaccination. V usage is TRBV7-2 and J usage is TRBJ2-3; 8 positions match TRBD2. The clonotype was recovered from a young man who received the YFV17D yellow fever vaccine. DNA of the CDR3: TGTGCCAGCAGCCTGACTAGCGCTAGAGATACGCAGTATTTT. Its protein product is CASSLTSARDTQYF.